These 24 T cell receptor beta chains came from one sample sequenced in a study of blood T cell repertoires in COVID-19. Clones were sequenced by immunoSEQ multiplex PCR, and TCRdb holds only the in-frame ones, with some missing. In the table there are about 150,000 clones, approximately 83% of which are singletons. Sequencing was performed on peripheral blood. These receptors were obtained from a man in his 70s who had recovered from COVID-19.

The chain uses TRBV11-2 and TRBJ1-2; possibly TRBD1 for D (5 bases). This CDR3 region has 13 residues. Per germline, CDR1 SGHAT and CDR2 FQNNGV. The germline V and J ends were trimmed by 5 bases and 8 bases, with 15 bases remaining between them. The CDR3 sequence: CASSPVGVGGYTF. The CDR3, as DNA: TGTGCCAGCAGCCCGGTAGGGGTTGGGGGCTACACCTTC.

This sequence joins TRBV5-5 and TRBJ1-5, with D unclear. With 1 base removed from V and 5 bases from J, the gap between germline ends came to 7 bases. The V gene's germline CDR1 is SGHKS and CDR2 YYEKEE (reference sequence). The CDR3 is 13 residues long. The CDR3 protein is CASSLYSDQPQHF. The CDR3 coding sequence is TGTGCCAGCAGCTTGTATTCGGATCAGCCCCAGCATTTT. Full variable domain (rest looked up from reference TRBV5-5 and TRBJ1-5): DAGVTQSPTHLIKTRGQQVTLRCSPISGHKSVSWYQQVLGQGPQFIFQYYEKEERGRGNFPDRFSARQFPNYSSELNVNALLLGDSALYLCASSLYSDQPQHFGDGTRLSIL.

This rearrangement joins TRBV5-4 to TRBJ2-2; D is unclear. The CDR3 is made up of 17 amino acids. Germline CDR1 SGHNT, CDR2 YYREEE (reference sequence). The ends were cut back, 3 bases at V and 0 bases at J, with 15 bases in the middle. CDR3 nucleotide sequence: TGTGCCAGCAGCTCCGTGGGCTGGCAATCGAACACCGGGGAGCTGTTTTTT. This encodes CASSSVGWQSNTGELFF.

CDR3 sequence reads: CASKAGMENEQFF. CDR3 sequence (DNA): TGTGCCAGCAAAGCGGGAATGGAGAATGAGCAGTTCTTC. The gene calls are TRBV2 and TRBJ2-1; 7 bases match TRBD2. Losses at the gene ends were 7 bases for V and 7 bases for J; bases not matched to a gene: 7. The CDR3 covers 13 residues. Looked up from germline, CDR1 is SNHLY and CDR2 is FYNNEI.

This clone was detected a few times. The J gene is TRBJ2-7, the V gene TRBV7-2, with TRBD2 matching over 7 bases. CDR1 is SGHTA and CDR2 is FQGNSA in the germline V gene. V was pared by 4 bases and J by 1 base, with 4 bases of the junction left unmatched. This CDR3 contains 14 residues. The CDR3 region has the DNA TGTGCCAGCAGCTATACTAGCGCGTCCTACGAGCAGTACTTC. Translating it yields CASSYTSASYEQYF.

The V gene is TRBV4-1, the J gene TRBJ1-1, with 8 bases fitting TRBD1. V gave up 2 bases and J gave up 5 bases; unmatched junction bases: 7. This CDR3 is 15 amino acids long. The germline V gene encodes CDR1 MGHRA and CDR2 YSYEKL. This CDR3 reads CASSQPPDRVTEAFF. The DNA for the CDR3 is TGCGCCAGCAGCCAACCCCCGGACAGGGTGACTGAAGCTTTCTTT.

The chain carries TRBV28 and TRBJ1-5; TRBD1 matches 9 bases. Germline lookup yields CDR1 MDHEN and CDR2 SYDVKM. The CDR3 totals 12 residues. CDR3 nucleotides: TGTGCAGTAACAGGGGGCGCTCAGCCCCAGCATTTT. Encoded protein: CAVTGGAQPQHF.

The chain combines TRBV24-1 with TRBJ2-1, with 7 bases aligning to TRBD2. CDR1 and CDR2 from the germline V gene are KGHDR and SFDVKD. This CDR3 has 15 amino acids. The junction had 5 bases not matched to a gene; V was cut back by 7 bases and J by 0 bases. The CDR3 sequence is CATRKAGSSYNEQFF. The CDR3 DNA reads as TGTGCCACCAGAAAAGCGGGGTCCTCCTACAATGAGCAGTTCTTC.

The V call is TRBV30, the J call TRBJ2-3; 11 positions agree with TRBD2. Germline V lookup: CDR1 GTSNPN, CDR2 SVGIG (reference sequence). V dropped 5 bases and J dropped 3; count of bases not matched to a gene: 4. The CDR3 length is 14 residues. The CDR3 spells CAWHLAGGTDTQYF. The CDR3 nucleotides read TGTGCCTGGCATCTAGCGGGAGGAACAGATACGCAGTATTTT.

CDR3 residues: CASSQGLAGDGDYEQYF. Here the CDR3 DNA reads TGTGCCAGCAGCCAAGGACTAGCGGGAGATGGGGACTACGAGCAGTACTTC. V gene TRBV3-1 (or the pseudogene TRBV3-2) combines with J gene TRBJ2-7, with TRBD2 matching over 12 bases. Germline V gene lookup returns CDR1 LGHDT and CDR2 YNNKEL (reference sequence). The CDR3 is 17 amino acids. J lost 3 bases, V lost 1 base, and 7 bases had no gene match.

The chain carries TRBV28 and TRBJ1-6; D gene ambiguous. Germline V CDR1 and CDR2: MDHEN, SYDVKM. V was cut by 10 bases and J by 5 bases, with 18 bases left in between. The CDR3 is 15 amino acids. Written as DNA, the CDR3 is TGTGCCACCATCGGCGGGGTATCGAATAATTCACCCCTCCACTTT. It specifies CATIGGVSNNSPLHF.

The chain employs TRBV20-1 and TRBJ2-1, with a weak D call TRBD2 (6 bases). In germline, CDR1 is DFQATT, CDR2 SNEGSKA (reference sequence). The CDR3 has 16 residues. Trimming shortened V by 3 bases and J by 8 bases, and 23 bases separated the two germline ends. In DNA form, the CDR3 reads TGCAGTGCTAGTGATTCCGGGACTTACAGAGGGGATGAGCAGTTCTTC. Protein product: CSASDSGTYRGDEQFF.

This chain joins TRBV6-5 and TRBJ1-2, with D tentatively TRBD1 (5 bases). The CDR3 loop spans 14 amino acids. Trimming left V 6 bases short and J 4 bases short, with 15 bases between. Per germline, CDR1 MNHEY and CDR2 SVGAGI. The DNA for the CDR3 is TGTGCCAGCAGACATGACAGAGAAGGCTATGGCTACACCTTC. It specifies CASRHDREGYGYTF.

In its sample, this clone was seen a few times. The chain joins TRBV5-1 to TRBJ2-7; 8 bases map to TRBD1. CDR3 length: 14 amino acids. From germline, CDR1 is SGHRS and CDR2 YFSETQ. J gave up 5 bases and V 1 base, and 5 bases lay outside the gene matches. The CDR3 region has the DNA TGCGCCAGCAGCTTGCAGGGGGCAGCCCACGAGCAGTACTTC. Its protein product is CASSLQGAAHEQYF.

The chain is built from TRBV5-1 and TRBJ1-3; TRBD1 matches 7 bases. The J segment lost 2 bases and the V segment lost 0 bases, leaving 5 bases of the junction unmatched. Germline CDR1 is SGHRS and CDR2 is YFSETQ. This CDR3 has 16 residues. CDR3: CASSLAGGYAGNTIYF. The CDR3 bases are TGCGCCAGCAGCTTGGCAGGGGGTTATGCTGGAAACACCATATATTTT.

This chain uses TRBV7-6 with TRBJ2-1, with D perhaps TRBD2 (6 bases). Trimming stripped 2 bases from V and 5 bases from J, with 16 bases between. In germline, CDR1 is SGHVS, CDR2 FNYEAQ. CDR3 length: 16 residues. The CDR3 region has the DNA TGTGCCAGCAGCTTACTGGGGGGACTGGATGACAATGAGCAGTTCTTC. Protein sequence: CASSLLGGLDDNEQFF.

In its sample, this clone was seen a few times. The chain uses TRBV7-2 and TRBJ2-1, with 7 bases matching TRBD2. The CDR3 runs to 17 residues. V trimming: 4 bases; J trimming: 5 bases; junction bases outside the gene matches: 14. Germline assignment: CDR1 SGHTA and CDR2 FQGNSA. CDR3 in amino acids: CASSYDSGGGRDNEQFF. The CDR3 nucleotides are TGTGCCAGCAGCTACGATTCGGGGGGAGGTAGGGACAATGAGCAGTTCTTC.

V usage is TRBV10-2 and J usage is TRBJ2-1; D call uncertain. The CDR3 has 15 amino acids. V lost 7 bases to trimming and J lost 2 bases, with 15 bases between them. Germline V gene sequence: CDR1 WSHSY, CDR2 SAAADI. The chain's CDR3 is CASISGGSTYNEQFF. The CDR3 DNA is TGCGCCAGCATAAGTGGCGGTTCTACCTACAATGAGCAGTTCTTC.

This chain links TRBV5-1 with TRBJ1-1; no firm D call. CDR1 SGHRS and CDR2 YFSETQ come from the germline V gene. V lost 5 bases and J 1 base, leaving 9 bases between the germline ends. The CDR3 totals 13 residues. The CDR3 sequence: CASRVTRNTEAFF. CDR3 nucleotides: TGCGCCAGCAGGGTTACACGGAACACTGAAGCTTTCTTT.

The chain's CDR3 is CASKDPGTYNEQFF. The DNA for the CDR3 is TGTGCCAGCAAGGATCCCGGGACCTACAATGAGCAGTTCTTC. The genes are TRBV27 and TRBJ2-1; the D gene is possibly TRBD2 (5 bases). From germline, CDR1 is MNHEY and CDR2 SMNVEV (reference sequence). Trimming removed 7 bases at V and 2 bases at J, with 12 bases between. CDR3 length: 14 amino acids.

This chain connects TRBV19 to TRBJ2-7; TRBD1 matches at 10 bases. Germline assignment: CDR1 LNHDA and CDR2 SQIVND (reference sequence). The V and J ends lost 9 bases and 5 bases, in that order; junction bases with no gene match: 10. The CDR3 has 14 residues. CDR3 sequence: CARPGTGDLHEQYF. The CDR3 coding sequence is TGTGCCAGGCCGGGGACAGGGGATCTGCACGAGCAGTACTTC.

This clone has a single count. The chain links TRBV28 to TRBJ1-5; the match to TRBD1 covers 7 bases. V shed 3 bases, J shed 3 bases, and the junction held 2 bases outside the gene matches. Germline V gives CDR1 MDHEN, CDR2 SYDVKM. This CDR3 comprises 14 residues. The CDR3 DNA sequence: TGTGCCAGCAGTTTGGGACAGTTCAATCAGCCCCAGCATTTT. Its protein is CASSLGQFNQPQHF.

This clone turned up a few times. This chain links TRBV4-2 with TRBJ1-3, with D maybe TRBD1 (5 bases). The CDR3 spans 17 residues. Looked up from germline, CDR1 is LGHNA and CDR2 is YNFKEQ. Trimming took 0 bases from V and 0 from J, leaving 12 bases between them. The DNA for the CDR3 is TGTGCCAGCAGCCAAGAAGGACATTCAAGCTCTGGAAACACCATATATTTT. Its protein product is CASSQEGHSSSGNTIYF.

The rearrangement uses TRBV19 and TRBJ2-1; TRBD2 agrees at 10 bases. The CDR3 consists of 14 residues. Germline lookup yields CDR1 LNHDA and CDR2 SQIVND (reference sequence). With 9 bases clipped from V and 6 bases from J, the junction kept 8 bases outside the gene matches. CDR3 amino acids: CASRSGTSVNEQFF. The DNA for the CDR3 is TGTGCCAGCAGATCCGGGACTAGCGTCAATGAGCAGTTCTTC.